The 25 T cell receptor beta chains below come from one sample, sequenced in a study of PD-1 blockade in mismatch repair-deficient tumors. The table came from immunoSEQ multiplex PCR; TCRdb's copy has only in-frame clones and leaves some out. This table has 45,000 to 60,000 clones, roughly 75% appearing once. The sequencing used peripheral blood, collected 4 weeks after starting pembrolizumab. The receptor set was obtained from an adult with mismatch repair-deficient cancer.

This chain uses TRBV5-1 with TRBJ1-1; D not certain. Germline V CDR1 and CDR2: SGHRS, YFSETQ. This CDR3 contains 14 residues. The ends were cut back, 0 bases at V and 3 bases at J, with 9 bases in the middle. The CDR3 sequence: CASSLGTYDTEAFF. DNA of the CDR3: TGCGCCAGCAGCTTGGGGACGTACGACACTGAAGCTTTCTTT.

The rearrangement uses TRBV7-9 and TRBJ1-4; 9 nucleotides agree with TRBD1. This CDR3 contains 12 residues. The germline V gene encodes CDR1 SEHNR and CDR2 FQNEAQ (reference sequence). V trimming: 4 bases; J trimming: 12 bases; junction bases outside the gene matches: 3. The CDR3 DNA reads TGTGCCAGCAGCTCGGGACAGGGCGAACTGTTTTTT. This codes for CASSSGQGELFF.

The V gene is TRBV28, the J gene TRBJ2-7; D is ambiguous. The CDR3 contains 12 residues. Trimming left V 5 bases short and J 7 bases short, with 12 bases between. The germline V gene has CDR1 MDHEN and CDR2 SYDVKM. The CDR3 nucleotides read TGTGCCAGCAGTGCTCTTCAAGGAGAGCAGTACTTC. Amino acid sequence: CASSALQGEQYF.

The V and J genes are TRBV11-2 and TRBJ2-1; 15 nucleotides line up with TRBD2. This CDR3 has 19 amino acids. Trimming cost V 1 base and J 3 bases; bases outside gene matches: 7. From germline, CDR1 is SGHAT and CDR2 FQNNGV. The CDR3 loop reads CASSLATGLAGGNYNEQFF. The DNA for the CDR3 is TGTGCCAGCAGCTTAGCTACGGGACTAGCGGGAGGAAACTACAATGAGCAGTTCTTC.

This CDR3 reads CASSEQGAQYF. CDR3 nucleotide sequence: TGTGCCAGCAGCGAGCAAGGGGCGCAGTATTTT. The chain is built from TRBV9 and TRBJ2-3; tentative D call: TRBD1 (5 bases). Germline CDR1 SGDLS, CDR2 YYNGEE. Trimming took 3 bases from V and 10 from J, leaving 9 bases between them. The CDR3 is 11 residues long.

This clone has only one observation. The rearrangement links TRBV6-5 to TRBJ1-2; D gene ambiguous. In germline, CDR1 is MNHEY, CDR2 SVGAGI. The length of the CDR3 is 15 residues. V dropped 2 bases and J dropped 6 bases, with 16 bases sitting between them. The CDR3 nucleotides are TGTGCCAGCAGTTACGGATCCGGAGGCCTTGATGGCTACACCTTC. Its protein product is CASSYGSGGLDGYTF.

The chain carries TRBV29-1 and TRBJ2-3; no clear D gene. There are 11 residues in the CDR3. The germline gives CDR1 SQVTM, CDR2 ANQGSEA. The germline V and J ends were trimmed by 5 bases and 3 bases, with 6 bases remaining between them. CDR3 in amino acids: CSVIYTDTQYF. CDR3 coding DNA: TGCAGCGTTATTTATACAGATACGCAGTATTTT.

V and J are TRBV29-1 and TRBJ1-1; 8 bases align to TRBD1. The V segment lost 6 bases and the J segment 3 bases; nucleotides outside the gene matches: 6. CDR3 length equals 13 residues. Germline V lookup: CDR1 SQVTM, CDR2 ANQGSEA. The CDR3 sequence: CSVRGLGDTEAFF. CDR3 sequence (DNA): TGCAGCGTCAGGGGGCTAGGGGACACTGAAGCTTTCTTT. Complete variable domain (other parts from reference TRBV29-1 and TRBJ1-1): SAVISQKPSRDICQRGTSLTIQCQVDSQVTMMFWYRQQPGQSLTLIATANQGSEATYESGFVIDKFPISRPNLTFSTLTVSNMSPEDSSIYLCSVRGLGDTEAFFGQGTRLTVV.

The chain carries TRBV7-9 and TRBJ2-7; no clear D. CDR3 length: 14 amino acids. Germline CDR1 SEHNR, CDR2 FQNEAQ (reference sequence). V lost 1 base and J lost 0, with 7 bases in between. The DNA for the CDR3 is TGTGCCAGCAGCTTAGACCCGAGCTCCTACGAGCAGTACTTC. Residues: CASSLDPSSYEQYF.

The chain combines TRBV11-2 with TRBJ2-5; 8 positions agree with TRBD1. The CDR3 contains 16 residues. CDR1 SGHAT and CDR2 FQNNGV come from the germline V gene. The V and J ends lost 4 bases and 2 bases, in that order; junction bases with no gene match: 9. CDR3 nucleotides: TGTGCCAGCAGCTCCACCCGACAGGGGACACAAGAGACCCAGTACTTC. Its protein product is CASSSTRQGTQETQYF.

About this clone itself: Distinct nucleotide sequences in the sample also encode this CDR3. The chain carries TRBV9 and TRBJ2-3; D is unclear. Trimming removed 0 bases from V and 1 base from J, with 3 bases in between. Germline CDR1 SGDLS, CDR2 YYNGEE. There are 13 residues in the CDR3. CDR3 sequence reads: CASSVGGTDTQYF. The CDR3 DNA reads TGTGCCAGCAGCGTAGGAGGCACAGATACGCAGTATTTT.

The chain couples TRBV6-1 to TRBJ1-2; tentative D call: TRBD1 (5 bases). From germline, CDR1 is MNHNS and CDR2 SASEGT. The CDR3 loop spans 17 amino acids. V was clipped by 2 bases and J by 4 bases, with 20 bases between them. CDR3 in amino acids: CASSENPPGDVGYGYTF. DNA for the CDR3: TGTGCCAGCAGTGAAAATCCCCCCGGGGACGTAGGCTATGGCTACACCTTC.

The chain carries TRBV19 and TRBJ2-7; D remains unclear. V was clipped by 3 bases and J by 1 base, with 13 bases between them. The germline V gene encodes CDR1 LNHDA and CDR2 SQIVND (reference sequence). The CDR3 totals 15 residues. CDR3 sequence (DNA): TGTGCCAGTAGTATTTCAATATCGGGTTCCTACGAGCAGTACTTC. Translating gives CASSISISGSYEQYF. Using reference TRBV19 and TRBJ2-7 for the parts outside the CDR3, the full variable domain is DGGITQSPKYLFRKEGQNVTLSCEQNLNHDAMYWYRQDPGQGLRLIYYSQIVNDFQKGDIAEGYSVSREKKESFPLTVTSAQKNPTAFYLCASSISISGSYEQYFGPGTRLTVT.

The chain uses TRBV13 and TRBJ2-1, with 7 bases lining up with TRBD2. Germline CDR1 PRHDT, CDR2 FYEKMQ (reference sequence). V gave up 5 bases and J gave up 7 bases; unmatched junction bases: 5. The CDR3 contains 13 residues. The CDR3 is CASSPRLANEQFF. CDR3 sequence (DNA): TGTGCCAGCAGCCCGCGACTAGCTAATGAGCAGTTCTTC. The whole variable domain, remainder taken from reference TRBV13 and TRBJ2-1, is AAGVIQSPRHLIKEKRETATLKCYPIPRHDTVYWYQQGPGQDPQFLISFYEKMQSDKGSIPDRFSAQQFSDYHSELNMSSLELGDSALYFCASSPRLANEQFFGPGTRLTVL.

This clone turned up a few times. V usage is TRBV9 and J usage is TRBJ2-7; D may be TRBD1 or TRBD2 (6 bases each). V lost 4 bases and J lost 0, with 17 bases in between. The CDR3 is 16 amino acids. Germline V gene lookup returns CDR1 SGDLS and CDR2 YYNGEE. This CDR3 is CASSPHGGGNSYEQYF. The DNA of the CDR3 is TGTGCCAGCAGCCCCCACGGAGGGGGAAACTCCTACGAGCAGTACTTC.

The chain combines TRBV4-1 with TRBJ2-2, with 12 bases aligning to TRBD1. This CDR3 has 19 amino acids. CDR1 is MGHRA and CDR2 is YSYEKL in the germline V gene. Trimming removed 1 base from V and 5 bases from J; junction bases left unmatched: 11. CDR3 bases: TGCGCCAGCAGCCAAGTCGGGACAGGGGGCCCTCGAGGGACCGGGGAGCTGTTTTTT. It specifies CASSQVGTGGPRGTGELFF.

This clone has a single count. V usage is TRBV5-6 and J usage is TRBJ2-7; D is uncertain. Deletions cut 0 bases from V and 0 bases from J, with 19 bases between. This CDR3 is 18 amino acids long. Looked up from germline, CDR1 is SGHDT and CDR2 is YYEEEE. For the CDR3, the DNA is TGTGCCAGCAGCTTGGATCCCCGTAAGTCACCGATCTCCTACGAGCAGTACTTC. Protein product: CASSLDPRKSPISYEQYF.

The chain combines TRBV7-9 with TRBJ2-3; 8 bases are shared with TRBD2. With V trimmed by 5 bases and J by 2 bases, 6 bases remained unmatched. Germline assignment: CDR1 SEHNR and CDR2 FQNEAQ (reference sequence). CDR3 length: 15 residues. The CDR3 DNA follows: TGTGCCAGCAGCATTACTAGCGGACACACAGATACGCAGTATTTT. This gives the protein CASSITSGHTDTQYF.

This sequence joins TRBV6-1 and TRBJ1-1, with a weak D call TRBD1 (5 bases). Trimming pared 0 bases from V and 1 base from J, leaving 9 bases between. The CDR3 runs 15 residues. CDR1 and CDR2 from the germline V gene are MNHNS and SASEGT. CDR3 sequence (DNA): TGTGCCAGCAGTGAAGCGCTAGGGGAGAACACTGAAGCTTTCTTT. Protein: CASSEALGENTEAFF.

V is TRBV11-2 and J is TRBJ2-1, with D perhaps TRBD2 (6 bases). The V end lost 3 bases, the J end lost 10 bases, and 16 bases lay between the germline ends. Germline V gene data show CDR1 as SGHAT and CDR2 as FQNNGV. The CDR3 sequence is 14 residues long. The DNA of the CDR3 is TGTGCCAGCAGCTTGGGGGGAGGTACAATGGAGCAGTTCTTC. Protein: CASSLGGGTMEQFF.

V usage is TRBV5-1 and J usage is TRBJ2-7, with D tentatively TRBD1 or TRBD2 (5 bases each). The V and J ends lost 4 bases and 2 bases respectively, with 16 bases between them. CDR3 length equals 15 residues. CDR1 and CDR2 (germline): SGHRS, YFSETQ. CDR3 coding DNA: TGCGCCAGCAGCGACAATTCGGGGACGACCTACGAGCAGTACTTC. It codes for CASSDNSGTTYEQYF.

In this sample, this clone turned up once. The chain recombines TRBV21-1 with TRBJ2-1; the table's D call of TRBD2 was not tested on the DNA. TRBV21-1 constitutes a pseudogene. This CDR3 has 18 residues. The CDR3 DNA is TGTGCCAGCAGGACATCGTCGACTAGCCGAAAGTCCTACAATGAGCAGTTCTTC. Translating it yields CASRTSSTSRKSYNEQFF.

The genes are TRBV6-1 and TRBJ2-7; D remains ambiguous. Germline V gene data show CDR1 as MNHNS and CDR2 as SASEGT. Trimming left V 6 bases short and J 2 bases short, with 14 bases between. This CDR3 contains 14 residues. The CDR3 loop reads CASRGWPVTYEQYF. The CDR3 DNA sequence: TGTGCCAGCAGAGGTTGGCCCGTCACCTACGAGCAGTACTTC.

This clone is classed as medium-sized. The chain combines TRBV7-9 with TRBJ2-7; no firm D call. V was trimmed by 5 bases and J by 3 bases, leaving 8 bases between them. CDR3 length: 12 amino acids. Germline assignment: CDR1 SEHNR and CDR2 FQNEAQ (reference sequence). Written as DNA, the CDR3 is TGTGCCAGCAGCCCGACGGACTACGAGCAGTACTTC. Its translation is CASSPTDYEQYF. The complete variable domain, with remaining parts taken from reference TRBV7-9 and TRBJ2-7, reads DTGVSQNPRHKITKRGQNVTFRCDPISEHNRLYWYRQTLGQGPEFLTYFQNEAQLEKSRLLSDRFSAERPKGSFSTLEIQRTEQGDSAMYLCASSPTDYEQYFGPGTRLTVT.

This clone was seen a single time. In the same sample, other DNA sequences code for this CDR3. The V call is TRBV29-1, the J call TRBJ1-1; D is possibly TRBD1 (5 bases). CDR3 size: 11 residues. Deletions cut 6 bases from V and 0 bases from J, with 5 bases between. Germline loops: CDR1 SQVTM, CDR2 ANQGSEA. The CDR3 region is CSVGVNTEAFF. CDR3 bases: TGCAGCGTGGGGGTGAACACTGAAGCTTTCTTT.